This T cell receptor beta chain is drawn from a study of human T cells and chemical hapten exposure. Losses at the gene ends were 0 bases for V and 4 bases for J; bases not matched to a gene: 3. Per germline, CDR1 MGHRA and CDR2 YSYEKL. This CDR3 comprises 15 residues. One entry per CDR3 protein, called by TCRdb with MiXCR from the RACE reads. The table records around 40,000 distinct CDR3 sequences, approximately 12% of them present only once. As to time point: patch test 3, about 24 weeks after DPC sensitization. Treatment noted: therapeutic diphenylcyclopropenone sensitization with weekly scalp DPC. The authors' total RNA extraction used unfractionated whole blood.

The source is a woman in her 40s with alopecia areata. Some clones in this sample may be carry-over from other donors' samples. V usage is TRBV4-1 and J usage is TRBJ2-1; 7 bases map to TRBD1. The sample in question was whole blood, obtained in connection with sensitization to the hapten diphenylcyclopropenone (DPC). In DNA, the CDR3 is TGCGCCAGCAGCCAAGAGGGGACAGTGTACAATGAGCAGTTCTTC. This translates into CASSQEGTVYNEQFF.